The rows below give T cell receptor beta chains drawn from one sample of a study of blood T cell repertoires in COVID-19. Data came from immunoSEQ multiplex PCR; TCRdb stores just in-frame clones and leaves some out. Among 200,000 or so clones, more than 85% were seen once, and the ten largest hold approximately 2.3%. Input material: peripheral blood. The receptors were gathered from a man aged 65 to 79 with active or convalescent COVID-19. CDR3s include the opening cysteine and the closing phenylalanine or tryptophan.

v_gene: TRBV7-9; j_gene: TRBJ1-6; CDR3aa: CAGTGTGRFPLHF
v_gene: TRBV2; j_gene: TRBJ2-3; CDR3aa: CASSRTSGMVDTQYF
v_gene: TRBV5-6; j_gene: TRBJ1-2; CDR3aa: CASSPGHRPYGYTF
v_gene: TRBV6-5; j_gene: TRBJ2-3; CDR3aa: CASTRTGSDTQYF
v_gene: TRBV5-1; j_gene: TRBJ2-7; CDR3aa: CASSLDRELYEQYF
v_gene: TRBV30; j_gene: TRBJ2-1; CDR3aa: CAWTLGLAGVREQFF
v_gene: TRBV30; j_gene: TRBJ1-2; CDR3aa: CAWSGGGYGYTF
v_gene: TRBV5-1; j_gene: TRBJ1-4; CDR3aa: CASSLTGANEKLFF
v_gene: TRBV7-7; j_gene: TRBJ2-5; CDR3aa: CASSFGGRQETQYF
v_gene: TRBV6-2/TRBV6-3; j_gene: TRBJ2-3; CDR3aa: CASSYAAGDTDTQYF
v_gene: TRBV7-8; j_gene: TRBJ1-3; CDR3aa: CASSLVPNGVGNTIYF
v_gene: TRBV6-5; j_gene: TRBJ1-2; CDR3aa: CASSYARAEGGYTF
v_gene: TRBV28; j_gene: TRBJ2-3; CDR3aa: CASSGTSLDTQYF
v_gene: TRBV19; j_gene: TRBJ2-5; CDR3aa: CASSNTGTGPQETQYF
v_gene: TRBV4-3; j_gene: TRBJ2-7; CDR3aa: CASSQLAGGTILTKQYF
v_gene: TRBV7-6; j_gene: TRBJ2-7; CDR3aa: CASSSIYEQYF
v_gene: TRBV5-1; j_gene: TRBJ2-1; CDR3aa: CASSASARPSSYNEQFF
v_gene: TRBV6-2/TRBV6-3; j_gene: TRBJ1-5; CDR3aa: CASSYSTQGLRPQHF
v_gene: TRBV11-2; j_gene: TRBJ2-2; CDR3aa: CASSLVPRERGADTGELFF
v_gene: TRBV19; j_gene: TRBJ1-1; CDR3aa: CASGVTGAGITEAFF
v_gene: TRBV6-5; j_gene: TRBJ2-3; CDR3aa: CASSYRGASTDTQYF
v_gene: TRBV27; j_gene: TRBJ1-1; CDR3aa: CASSLTGSETGPLNTEAFF
v_gene: TRBV27; j_gene: TRBJ2-1; CDR3aa: CASSFSVGRAPNEQFF
v_gene: TRBV20-1; j_gene: TRBJ2-3; CDR3aa: CSASRGSSADTQYF
v_gene: TRBV19; j_gene: TRBJ2-3; CDR3aa: CASSIAGGGLADTQYF
v_gene: TRBV10-2; j_gene: TRBJ2-7; CDR3aa: CASSDRGYREQYF
v_gene: TRBV27; j_gene: TRBJ1-1; CDR3aa: CASSRKGGPNTEAFF
v_gene: TRBV6-2/TRBV6-3; j_gene: TRBJ2-5; CDR3aa: CASSSRTGTQYF
v_gene: TRBV11-2; j_gene: TRBJ2-3; CDR3aa: CAGGAGPTDTQYF
v_gene: TRBV6-5; j_gene: TRBJ1-6; CDR3aa: CASSYSTWNSPLHF
v_gene: TRBV18; j_gene: TRBJ1-5; CDR3aa: CASSLTRAGNQPQHF
v_gene: TRBV13; j_gene: TRBJ1-5; CDR3aa: CASSLGVNSNQPQHF
v_gene: TRBV7-2; j_gene: TRBJ2-2; CDR3aa: CASSLGGLAGGTGELFF
v_gene: TRBV7-2; j_gene: TRBJ2-3; CDR3aa: CASSPGLAGGRGDTQYF
v_gene: TRBV6-5; j_gene: TRBJ2-7; CDR3aa: CASSSTTQGAEQYF
v_gene: TRBV27; j_gene: TRBJ2-7; CDR3aa: CASSQRGVGSLSYEQYF
v_gene: TRBV5-8; j_gene: TRBJ1-1; CDR3aa: CASSYGTFNTEAFF
v_gene: TRBV5-4; j_gene: TRBJ2-1; CDR3aa: CASSLMAGGHNEQFF
v_gene: TRBV5-1; j_gene: TRBJ2-4; CDR3aa: CASSLVRGVNIQYF
v_gene: TRBV7-9; j_gene: TRBJ2-1; CDR3aa: CASSFRGTGDNEQFF
v_gene: TRBV6-5; j_gene: TRBJ2-2; CDR3aa: CASSYRQGPPGELFF
v_gene: TRBV27; j_gene: TRBJ2-5; CDR3aa: CASSLISPDSRGETQYF
v_gene: TRBV27; j_gene: TRBJ1-5; CDR3aa: CASSVMGQVNQPQHF
v_gene: TRBV7-2; j_gene: TRBJ1-6; CDR3aa: CASSLTGHNSPLHF
v_gene: TRBV27; j_gene: TRBJ1-4; CDR3aa: CASGDRGLVGEKLFF
v_gene: TRBV3-1/TRBV3-2; j_gene: TRBJ1-1; CDR3aa: CASSRNRGPSPMNTEAFF
v_gene: TRBV6-5; j_gene: TRBJ2-7; CDR3aa: CASTAAGSREQYF
v_gene: TRBV5-6; j_gene: TRBJ1-2; CDR3aa: CASSPGFGYTF
v_gene: TRBV29-1; j_gene: TRBJ2-1; CDR3aa: CSVERGLAGSEYNEQFF
v_gene: TRBV6-5; j_gene: TRBJ2-3; CDR3aa: CASSYRGATDTQYF
v_gene: TRBV29-1; j_gene: TRBJ2-1; CDR3aa: CSVVGSSGSSSYNEQFF
v_gene: TRBV29-1; j_gene: TRBJ1-1; CDR3aa: CSTINTGENTEAFF
v_gene: TRBV7-9; j_gene: TRBJ2-7; CDR3aa: CASGTSGRAYEQYF
v_gene: TRBV18; j_gene: TRBJ1-6; CDR3aa: CASSPRQTRSSYNSPLHF
v_gene: TRBV5-1; j_gene: TRBJ2-1; CDR3aa: CASSWTSGDYEQFF
v_gene: TRBV15; j_gene: TRBJ2-4; CDR3aa: CATSRARRDAKNIQYF
v_gene: TRBV7-2; j_gene: TRBJ2-1; CDR3aa: CASSLVRGLTYEQFF
v_gene: TRBV19; j_gene: TRBJ1-6; CDR3aa: CASSITPSLGSSPLHF
v_gene: TRBV5-5; j_gene: TRBJ1-3; CDR3aa: CASRAPGTGNTIYF